Reported below is one T cell receptor (beta chain). This record belongs to a study of blood T cell repertoires in COVID-19. On the study more broadly: Italy, Spain and the United States were the sources of the convalescent and acute COVID-19 samples. Sample material is recorded as cDNA or gDNA derived from T cells, B-cell-depleted T cells, or PBMCs.

Germline V gene lookup returns CDR1 LGHDT and CDR2 YNNKEL (reference sequence). Trimming shortened V by 0 bases and J by 0 bases, and 11 bases separated the two germline ends. The CDR3 runs 17 residues. Generated by immunoSEQ multiplex PCR, the TCRdb table keeps only in-frame clones and is missing some. This sample yields about 120,000 clones, of which 82% are seen a single time; about 4.2% belongs to the top ten. Sequences were obtained from peripheral blood. The chain recombines TRBV3-1 (or the pseudogene TRBV3-2) with TRBJ1-4; D ambiguous. This clonotype originated in a woman in her 70s with acute or convalescent COVID-19. The CDR3 sequence: CASSQDRRAATNEKLFF. The CDR3 DNA follows: TGTGCCAGCAGCCAAGATCGGAGGGCCGCAACTAATGAAAAACTGTTTTTT.